This T cell receptor beta chain was sequenced for a study of spatial heterogeneity in lung cancer. Study at large: Each distinct TCR and UMI combination averaged more than ten appearances in raw reads. Overall study findings and caveats: Resection blood, more than follow-up blood, showed ubiquitous expanded tumor TCRs.

The germline gives CDR1 MNHEY, CDR2 SVGEGT. The length of the CDR3 is 13 residues. Trimming took off 6 bases at V and 1 base at J, with 9 bases between the two ends. A distinct unique molecular identifier was carried by each TCR cDNA molecule. TCRdb re-derived calls from the 5' RACE reads in MiXCR, one entry per CDR3 protein. Here the sample spans tens of thousands of distinct CDR3 sequences, about 4.5% being singletons. Time point described: sample taken at primary tumor resection. Whole RNA, which was extracted from tumor, nontumor lung tissue or frozen PBMC, was sequenced without any cell sorting. Samples came from roughly 75 TRACERx patients with untreated early-stage lung cancer. In this sample, this clonotype turned up many times. The antigen remains unidentified.

This material consisted of PBMCs, taken at surgery. The chain is built from TRBV6-2 or TRBV6-3 and TRBJ1-1; D not resolved. The clonotype was recovered from a male donor with early-stage non-small cell lung cancer. The CDR3 region is CASSIVQNTEAFF. The CDR3 DNA reads TGTGCCAGCAGCATCGTTCAGAACACTGAAGCTTTCTTT.